The 30 T cell receptor beta chains reported below all come from one sample, sequenced in a study of CD8+CD57+ T cells in acquired aplastic anemia. CDR3 and TCR beta VDJ profiling relied on genomic DNA as the template. A single record per CDR3 protein comes from TCRdb applying MiXCR to the reads. This table holds about 180,000 distinct CDR3 sequences, roughly 50% found once. Patients sequenced had flow cytometry evidence of CD8+CD57+ cell expansion. Sequences were obtained from sorted CD4+, CD8+, or CD8+CD57+ T cells (not recorded which) from PBMCs. Receptors were obtained from a human donor with aplastic anemia.

J is TRBJ2-1 and V is TRBV20-1; weak D call: TRBD2 (6 bases). Trimming stripped 5 bases from V and 0 bases from J, with 17 bases between. Germline loops: CDR1 DFQATT, CDR2 SNEGSKA (reference sequence). The CDR3 loop spans 16 amino acids. Written as DNA, the CDR3 is TGCAGTGCTCCTACCTGGGACTCAAGCTCCTACAATGAGCAGTTCTTC. Protein sequence: CSAPTWDSSSYNEQFF.

For this clonotype: Germline and junction disagree at one end, which may indicate a read error. The rearrangement joins TRBV2 to TRBJ2-3; tentatively, D is TRBD1 or TRBD2 (5 bases each). The CDR3 has 14 residues. Germline V CDR1 and CDR2: SNHLY, FYNNEI. The CDR3 bases are TGCGCCAGCACCCCTGGCTCCCCTGGGGGTACGCAGTATTTT. Translating it yields CASTPGSPGGTQYF.

V gene TRBV11-1 combines with J gene TRBJ2-3, with D uncertain. V shed 5 bases and J shed 3 bases, with 21 bases lying between them. The CDR3 consists of 17 residues. The germline V gene encodes CDR1 SGHAT and CDR2 FQDESV (reference sequence). DNA for the CDR3: TGTGCCAGCAGCCCAGGCTTAGGGCAGGTCAGGACAGATACGCAGTATTTT. Its protein is CASSPGLGQVRTDTQYF.

There are many counts of this clonotype. The gene calls are TRBV4-1 and TRBJ2-1; 7 nucleotides align to TRBD1. The V gene end was trimmed by 1 base and the J gene end by 4 bases; junction bases not matched to a gene: 10. From germline, CDR1 is MGHRA and CDR2 YSYEKL. The CDR3 covers 17 residues. The CDR3 sequence: CASSQAFGTVTYNEQFF. The CDR3 region has the DNA TGCGCCAGCAGCCAAGCTTTCGGGACAGTGACATACAATGAGCAGTTCTTC.

This CDR3 is CASSLVGGVDEQFF. In nucleotides, the CDR3 is TGCGCCAGCAGCTTGGTCGGGGGGGTGGATGAGCAGTTCTTC. The chain employs TRBV5-1 and TRBJ2-1; 8 nucleotides line up with TRBD2. The CDR3 loop spans 14 amino acids. V was pared by 0 bases and J by 8 bases, with 4 bases of the junction left unmatched. The germline CDR1 and CDR2 sequences are SGHRS and YFSETQ. The complete variable domain, with remaining parts taken from reference TRBV5-1 and TRBJ2-1, reads KAGVTQTPRYLIKTRGQQVTLSCSPISGHRSVSWYQQTPGQGLQFLFEYFSETQRNKGNFPGRFSGRQFSNSRSEMNVSTLELGDSALYLCASSLVGGVDEQFFGPGTRLTVL.

This clonotype was detected ten times or more. J is TRBJ2-2 and V is TRBV5-6, with TRBD1 identical over 7 bases. J lost 8 bases, V lost 5 bases, and 9 bases had no gene match. This CDR3 is 14 amino acids long. The germline CDR1 and CDR2 sequences are SGHDT and YYEEEE. This CDR3 is CASSTTGVRGELFF. For the CDR3, the DNA is TGTGCCAGCAGTACAACAGGGGTTCGAGGGGAGCTGTTTTTT.

At least ten counts were recorded for this clonotype. The chain combines TRBV24-1 with TRBJ2-1; D call uncertain. This CDR3 is 14 amino acids long. CDR1 and CDR2 (germline): KGHDR, SFDVKD. Trimming stripped 5 bases from V and 9 bases from J, with 16 bases between. The CDR3 bases are TGTGCCACCAGTGGGGCAGGCGGCTTCCGTGAGCAGTTCTTC. It yields the protein CATSGAGGFREQFF.

This clonotype was seen ten or more times. The V gene is TRBV7-6, the J gene TRBJ2-7, with 11 bases aligning to TRBD2. V was pared by 5 bases and J by 3 bases, with 6 bases of the junction left unmatched. The CDR3 contains 15 residues. Germline V gives CDR1 SGHVS, CDR2 FNYEAQ. The CDR3 is CASSPTSGSFYEQYF. In DNA, the CDR3 is TGTGCCAGCAGCCCCACTAGCGGGAGCTTCTACGAGCAGTACTTC.

CDR3 loop: CSAHRQGDGYGYTF. The CDR3 DNA reads TGCAGTGCCCACCGACAGGGGGACGGCTATGGCTACACCTTC. The rearrangement joins TRBV20-1 to TRBJ1-2; 9 nucleotides line up with TRBD1. Looked up from germline, CDR1 is DFQATT and CDR2 is SNEGSKA (reference sequence). The CDR3 contains 14 residues. V shed 6 bases, J shed 4 bases, and the junction held 9 bases outside the gene matches.

V gene TRBV6-5 combines with J gene TRBJ2-5; 9 bases fit TRBD2. Germline assignment: CDR1 MNHEY and CDR2 SVGAGI. CDR3 length: 16 amino acids. Trimming at V came to 2 bases and at J to 3 bases, leaving 7 bases not matched to a gene. The CDR3 here is CASSYTAGGGEETQYF. In DNA, the CDR3 is TGTGCCAGCAGTTACACGGCGGGAGGGGGGGAAGAGACCCAGTACTTC.

This clonotype was counted ten times or more. The chain has TRBV7-9 and TRBJ1-1, with D unresolved. The V gene lost 1 base and the J gene lost 4 bases, with 7 bases spanning the gap. The CDR3 runs to 13 residues. From germline, CDR1 is SEHNR and CDR2 FQNEAQ (reference sequence). CDR3 nucleotides: TGTGCCAGCAGCTTAGAGGTTACCACTGAAGCTTTCTTT. Translating it yields CASSLEVTTEAFF.

This chain joins TRBV7-9 and TRBJ2-5, with a possible D match to TRBD1 (8 bases). The germline V gene encodes CDR1 SEHNR and CDR2 FQNEAQ (reference sequence). There are 15 residues in the CDR3. Trimming took off 5 bases at V and 2 bases at J, with 15 bases between the two ends. The CDR3 DNA sequence: TGTGCCAGCAGCCCCGGACAGGGAGGGCAAGAGACCCAGTACTTC. It codes for CASSPGQGGQETQYF.

The sample holds many counts of this clonotype. The chain carries TRBV29-1 and TRBJ2-7; TRBD2 is a possible D gene (6 bases). This CDR3 is 13 amino acids long. Trimming removed 6 bases from V and 6 bases from J, with 18 bases in between. Per germline, CDR1 SQVTM and CDR2 ANQGSEA. CDR3 nucleotide sequence: TGCAGCGTGGCCCAGGTAGCGGTCGCCGAGCAGTACTTC. Its protein product is CSVAQVAVAEQYF.

The chain couples TRBV6-5 to TRBJ1-2, with TRBD1 matching 8 bases. This CDR3 is 14 amino acids long. V dropped 0 bases and J dropped 7; count of bases not matched to a gene: 4. Germline CDR1 and CDR2: MNHEY and SVGAGI. CDR3 region: CASSYSDRAAGYTF. CDR3 in DNA: TGTGCCAGCAGTTACTCGGACAGGGCTGCTGGCTACACCTTC.

This clonotype was counted a few times. The junction does not match germline at one end; this may be a read error. The gene calls are TRBV3-1 and TRBJ1-3; D uncertain. The CDR3 has 16 amino acids. Germline V gene sequence: CDR1 LGHDT, CDR2 YNNKEL (reference sequence). CDR3 nucleotide sequence: TGTGCCAGCAACCAACACGGCGGCGGCTCTGGAAACACCATATATTTT. Protein product: CASNQHGGGSGNTIYF.

This clonotype was found once. Given a much more abundant clone one base away, this may be a read error. This chain uses TRBV5-4 with TRBJ1-2, with 7 bases that match TRBD1. Trimming cost V 2 bases and J 6 bases; bases outside gene matches: 7. CDR3 length: 14 residues. Germline lookup yields CDR1 SGHNT and CDR2 YYREEE (reference sequence). The CDR3 protein is CASSLQGRTHGYTF. In DNA, the CDR3 is TGTGCCAGCAGCTTACAGGGGCGCACCCATGGCTACACCTTC.

The rearrangement links TRBV2 to TRBJ1-5; 11 bases line up with TRBD1. In germline, CDR1 is SNHLY, CDR2 FYNNEI. V gave up 6 bases and J gave up 3 bases; unmatched junction bases: 4. The CDR3 is 15 residues long. The CDR3 sequence is CASSGTGGNNQPQHF. The CDR3 nucleotides read TGTGCCAGCAGCGGGACAGGGGGAAACAATCAGCCCCAGCATTTT.

Many counts were recorded for this clonotype. V usage is TRBV7-9 and J usage is TRBJ2-2; D might be TRBD1 or TRBD2, each matching 5 bases. The CDR3 contains 15 residues. Germline assignment: CDR1 SEHNR and CDR2 FQNEAQ (reference sequence). Trimming cost V 0 bases and J 1 base, with 6 bases left between them. The chain's CDR3 is CASSLAGVNTGELFF. DNA for the CDR3: TGTGCCAGCAGCTTAGCGGGGGTGAACACCGGGGAGCTGTTTTTT.

The chain has TRBV2 and TRBJ2-1; weak D call: TRBD1 (5 bases). Trimming cost V 4 bases and J 7 bases, with 8 bases left between them. Germline assignment: CDR1 SNHLY and CDR2 FYNNEI. The CDR3 sequence is 12 residues long. This CDR3 reads CASSGGANEQFF. DNA of the CDR3: TGTGCCAGCAGTGGTGGGGCAAATGAGCAGTTCTTC.

This clonotype was counted once. V and J are TRBV10-3 and TRBJ2-7; the D gene is possibly TRBD1 (5 bases). Deletions cut 2 bases from V and 6 bases from J, with 11 bases between. Per the germline V gene, CDR1 is ENHRY and CDR2 is SYGVKD. This CDR3 region has 13 residues. CDR3 nucleotides: TGTGCCATCAGTGAGGGACACTTGGGCGAGCAGTACTTC. Protein: CAISEGHLGEQYF.

This clonotype was observed a few times. This chain links TRBV11-2 with TRBJ2-6; TRBD1 agrees at 7 bases. J was trimmed by 0 bases and V by 7 bases; bases with no gene match: 6. Germline CDR1 SGHAT, CDR2 FQNNGV. This CDR3 region has 16 residues. CDR3 DNA sequence: TGTGCCAGCATTCGGGACAGAACCTCTGGGGCCAACGTCCTGACTTTC. Translation: CASIRDRTSGANVLTF.

The rearrangement joins TRBV7-6 to TRBJ2-1; the match to TRBD2 covers 9 bases. The CDR3 has 18 amino acids. V gave up 1 base and J gave up 3 bases; unmatched junction bases: 10. The germline V gene has CDR1 SGHVS and CDR2 FNYEAQ. CDR3 region: CASSLVRASGVIYNEQFF. CDR3 nucleotide sequence: TGTGCCAGCAGCTTAGTCCGGGCTAGCGGGGTGATCTACAATGAGCAGTTCTTC.

The rearrangement links TRBV13 to TRBJ2-7; D gene uncertain. CDR1 is PRHDT and CDR2 is FYEKMQ in the germline V gene (reference sequence). V was shortened by 5 bases and J by 6 bases, with 14 bases between the two germline ends. The CDR3 is 13 amino acids. In nucleotides, the CDR3 is TGTGCCAGCAGCCTGGGGAAACCCTGCGAGCAGTACTTC. Translating it yields CASSLGKPCEQYF. Full variable domain (outside the CDR3, taken from reference TRBV13 and TRBJ2-7): AAGVIQSPRHLIKEKRETATLKCYPIPRHDTVYWYQQGPGQDPQFLISFYEKMQSDKGSIPDRFSAQQFSDYHSELNMSSLELGDSALYFCASSLGKPCEQYFGPGTRLTVT.

Remarks on this clonotype: A much larger clone differs by one base, so this may be a read error. The chain employs TRBV2 and TRBJ2-5; 12 bases are shared with TRBD2. CDR1 and CDR2 from the germline V gene are SNHLY and FYNNEI. The V segment lost 4 bases and the J segment 9 bases; nucleotides outside the gene matches: 12. There are 16 residues in the CDR3. The CDR3 DNA reads as TGTGCCAGCAGTGGGACTAGCGGGGCTACACTTGGGGCCCAGTACTTC. Translation: CASSGTSGATLGAQYF.

This clonotype has ten or more counts. V usage is TRBV6-6 and J usage is TRBJ1-3; D unclear. Germline V lookup: CDR1 MNHNY, CDR2 SVGAGI (reference sequence). V was trimmed by 2 bases and J by 1 base, leaving 9 bases between them. This CDR3 region has 15 residues. The CDR3 DNA reads TGTGCCAGCAGTTACCTTCCGACATCTGGAAACACCATATATTTT. Translating gives CASSYLPTSGNTIYF.

The chain combines TRBV15 with TRBJ1-5; D is uncertain. The V and J ends lost 0 bases and 3 bases respectively, with 6 bases between them. Germline V gene lookup returns CDR1 LNHNV and CDR2 YYDKDF (reference sequence). The CDR3 consists of 14 residues. The DNA for the CDR3 is TGTGCCACCAGCAGAGACATAAACAATCAGCCCCAGCATTTT. It specifies CATSRDINNQPQHF. The full variable domain, rest sourced from reference TRBV15 and TRBJ1-5, is DAMVIQNPRYQVTQFGKPVTLSCSQTLNHNVMYWYQQKSSQAPKLLFHYYDKDFNNEADTPDNFQSRRPNTSFCFLDIRSPGLGDTAMYLCATSRDINNQPQHFGDGTRLSIL.

As regards this clonotype: Relative to the germline gene, one junction end is altered; a read error may explain this. V gene TRBV7-3 combines with J gene TRBJ2-7, with D hard to call. CDR3 length: 11 residues. Germline CDR1 and CDR2: SGHTA and FQGTGA. CDR3 protein: CASSLAYEQHF. CDR3 sequence (DNA): TGTGCCAGCAGCTTGGCCTACGAGCAGCACTTC.

Concerning this clonotype itself: A much larger clonotype is one base distant, so this may be a read error. This is likely a read error, given that the CDR3 carries no conserved phenylalanine or tryptophan at its end. The chain links TRBV11-2 to TRBJ2-5; TRBD1 aligns across 10 bases. In germline, CDR1 is SGHAT, CDR2 FQNNGV. J lost 4 bases, V lost 4 bases, and 3 bases had no gene match. The CDR3 length is 14 residues. CDR3 bases: TGTGCCAGCAGCTCAGACAGGGGGCGAGAGACCCAGTACCTC. Translated: CASSSDRGRETQYL.

The V gene is TRBV19, the J gene TRBJ1-5; D call uncertain. Trimming shortened V by 3 bases and J by 1 base, and 13 bases separated the two germline ends. The CDR3 sequence is 16 residues long. CDR1 is LNHDA, CDR2 SQIVND, per germline (reference sequence). The CDR3 DNA is TGTGCCAGTAGTATTTCGGGGTGGAGGAGCAATCAGCCCCAGCATTTT. Protein sequence: CASSISGWRSNQPQHF.

This clonotype was recorded at least ten times. This rearrangement joins TRBV5-1 to TRBJ2-1; 11 bases agree with TRBD2. The CDR3 has 14 residues. The germline V gene encodes CDR1 SGHRS and CDR2 YFSETQ. Unmatched junction bases numbered 5, after V lost 5 bases and J lost 7 bases. This chain's CDR3 is CASSTPSGGNEQFF. The DNA of the CDR3 is TGCGCCAGCAGTACCCCTAGCGGGGGGAATGAGCAGTTCTTC.